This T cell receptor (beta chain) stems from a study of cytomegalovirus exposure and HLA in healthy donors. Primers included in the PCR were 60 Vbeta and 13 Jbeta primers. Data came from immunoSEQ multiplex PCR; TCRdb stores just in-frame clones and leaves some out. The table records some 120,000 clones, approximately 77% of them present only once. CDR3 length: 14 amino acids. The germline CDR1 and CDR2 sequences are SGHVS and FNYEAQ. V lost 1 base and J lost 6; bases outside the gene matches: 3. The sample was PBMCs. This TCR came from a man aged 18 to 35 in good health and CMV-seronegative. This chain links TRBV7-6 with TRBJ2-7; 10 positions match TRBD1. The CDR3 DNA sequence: TGTGCCAGCAGCTTAGGAAGGACAGGGGGCGAGCAGTACTTC. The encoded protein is CASSLGRTGGEQYF.